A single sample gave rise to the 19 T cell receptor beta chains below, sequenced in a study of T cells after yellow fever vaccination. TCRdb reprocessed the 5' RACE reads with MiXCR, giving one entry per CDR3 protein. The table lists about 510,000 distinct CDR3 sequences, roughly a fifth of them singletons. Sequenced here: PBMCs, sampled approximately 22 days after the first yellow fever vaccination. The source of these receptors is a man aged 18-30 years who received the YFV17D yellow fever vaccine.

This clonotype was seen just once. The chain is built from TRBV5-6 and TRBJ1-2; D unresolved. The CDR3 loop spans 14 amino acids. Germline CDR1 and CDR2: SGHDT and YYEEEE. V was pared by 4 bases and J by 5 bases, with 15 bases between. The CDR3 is CASSMRGPTYGYTF. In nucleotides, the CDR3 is TGTGCCAGCAGCATGAGAGGACCGACATATGGCTACACCTTC.

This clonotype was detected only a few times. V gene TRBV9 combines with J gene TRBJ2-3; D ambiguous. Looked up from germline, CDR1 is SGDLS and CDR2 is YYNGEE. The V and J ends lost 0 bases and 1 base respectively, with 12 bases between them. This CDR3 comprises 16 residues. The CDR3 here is CASSVEPASGTDTQYF. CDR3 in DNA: TGTGCCAGCAGCGTAGAACCAGCATCAGGCACAGATACGCAGTATTTT.

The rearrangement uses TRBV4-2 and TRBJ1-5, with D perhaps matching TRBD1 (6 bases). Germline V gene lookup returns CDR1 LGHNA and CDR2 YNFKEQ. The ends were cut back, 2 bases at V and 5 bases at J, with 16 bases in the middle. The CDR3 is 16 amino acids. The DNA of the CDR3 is TGTGCCAGCAGCCAATATATCGGGACAATCGATCAGCCCCAGCATTTT. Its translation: CASSQYIGTIDQPQHF.

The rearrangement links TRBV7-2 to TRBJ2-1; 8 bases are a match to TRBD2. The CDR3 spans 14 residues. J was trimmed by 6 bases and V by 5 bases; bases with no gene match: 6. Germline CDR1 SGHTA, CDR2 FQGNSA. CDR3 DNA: TGTGCCAGCAGCCGGGGACTAGTGGGCAATGAGCAGTTCTTC. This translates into CASSRGLVGNEQFF.

In DNA form, the CDR3 reads TGTGCCAGCAGCTCCCCCGACAACGGACCCTCTGGAAACACCATATATTTT. It specifies CASSSPDNGPSGNTIYF. V usage is TRBV7-2 and J usage is TRBJ1-3; D gene uncertain. Germline V gives CDR1 SGHTA, CDR2 FQGNSA. CDR3 size: 17 residues. Trimming removed 4 bases at V and 0 bases at J, with 16 bases between.

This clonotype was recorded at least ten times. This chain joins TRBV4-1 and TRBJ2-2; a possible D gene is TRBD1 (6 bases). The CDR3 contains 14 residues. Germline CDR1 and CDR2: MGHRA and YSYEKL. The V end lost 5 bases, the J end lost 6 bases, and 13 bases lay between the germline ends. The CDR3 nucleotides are TGCGCCAGCAGCTCTACAGGGATTCCCGGGGAGCTGTTTTTT. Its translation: CASSSTGIPGELFF.

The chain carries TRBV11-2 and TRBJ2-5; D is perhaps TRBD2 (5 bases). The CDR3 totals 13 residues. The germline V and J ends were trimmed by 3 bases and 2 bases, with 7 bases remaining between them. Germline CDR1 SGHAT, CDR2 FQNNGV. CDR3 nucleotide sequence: TGTGCCAGCAGCTTGACTATTCAAGAGACCCAGTACTTC. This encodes CASSLTIQETQYF.

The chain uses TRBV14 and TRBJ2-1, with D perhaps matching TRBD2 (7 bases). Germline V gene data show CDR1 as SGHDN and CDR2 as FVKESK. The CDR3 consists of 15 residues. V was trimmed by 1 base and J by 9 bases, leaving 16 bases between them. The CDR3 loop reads CASSQVSGGAREQFF. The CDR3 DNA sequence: TGTGCCAGCAGCCAAGTCAGTGGGGGGGCCCGTGAGCAGTTCTTC.

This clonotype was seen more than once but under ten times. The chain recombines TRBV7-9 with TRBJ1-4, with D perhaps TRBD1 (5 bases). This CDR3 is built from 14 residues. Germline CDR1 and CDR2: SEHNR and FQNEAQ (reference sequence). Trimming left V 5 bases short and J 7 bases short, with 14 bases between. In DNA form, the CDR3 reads TGTGCCAGCAGCCCCGGGACGACCCTTGAAAAACTGTTTTTT. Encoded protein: CASSPGTTLEKLFF.

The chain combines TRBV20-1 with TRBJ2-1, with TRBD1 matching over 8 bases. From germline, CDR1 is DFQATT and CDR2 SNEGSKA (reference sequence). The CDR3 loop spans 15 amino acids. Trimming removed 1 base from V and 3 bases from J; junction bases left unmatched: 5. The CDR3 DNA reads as TGCAGTGCTAGAGGGCCAGACAGGGGCTACAATGAGCAGTTCTTC. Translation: CSARGPDRGYNEQFF.

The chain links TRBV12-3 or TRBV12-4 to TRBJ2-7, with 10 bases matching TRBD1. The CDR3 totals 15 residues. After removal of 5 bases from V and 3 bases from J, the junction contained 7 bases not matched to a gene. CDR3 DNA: TGTGCCAGCAGTCCTGAGGGACAGGGGAACTACGAGCAGTACTTC. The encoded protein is CASSPEGQGNYEQYF.

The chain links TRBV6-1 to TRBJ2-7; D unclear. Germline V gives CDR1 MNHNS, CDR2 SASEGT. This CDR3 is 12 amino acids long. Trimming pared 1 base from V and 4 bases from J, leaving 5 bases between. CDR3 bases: TGTGCCAGCAGTGAAGTGGTGTACGAGCAGTACGTC. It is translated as CASSEVVYEQYV.

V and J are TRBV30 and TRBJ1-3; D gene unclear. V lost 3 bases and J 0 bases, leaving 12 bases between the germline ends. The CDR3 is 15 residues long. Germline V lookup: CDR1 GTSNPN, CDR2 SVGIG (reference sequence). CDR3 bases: TGTGCCTGGAGCCCCGGGCGTAGCTCTGGAAACACCATATATTTT. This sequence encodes CAWSPGRSSGNTIYF.

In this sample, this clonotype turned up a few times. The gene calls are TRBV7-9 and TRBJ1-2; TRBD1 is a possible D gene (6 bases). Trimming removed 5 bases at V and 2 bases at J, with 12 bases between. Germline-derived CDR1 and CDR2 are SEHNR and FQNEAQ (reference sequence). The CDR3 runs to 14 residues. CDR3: CASSPGAENYGYTF. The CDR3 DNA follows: TGTGCCAGCAGCCCAGGGGCGGAGAACTATGGCTACACCTTC.

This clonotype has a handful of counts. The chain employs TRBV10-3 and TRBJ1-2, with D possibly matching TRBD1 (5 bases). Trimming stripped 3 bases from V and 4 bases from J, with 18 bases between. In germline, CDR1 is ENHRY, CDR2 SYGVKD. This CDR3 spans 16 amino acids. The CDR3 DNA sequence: TGTGCCATCAGTGACCCCGGGGTAGGGGTAAGCTATGGCTACACCTTC. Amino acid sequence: CAISDPGVGVSYGYTF.

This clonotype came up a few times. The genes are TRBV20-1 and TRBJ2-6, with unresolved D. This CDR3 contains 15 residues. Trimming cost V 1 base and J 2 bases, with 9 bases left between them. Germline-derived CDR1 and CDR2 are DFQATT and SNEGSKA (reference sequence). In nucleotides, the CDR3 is TGCAGTGCTAGAGGAAGTAGCCCTGGGGCCAACGTCCTGACTTTC. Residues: CSARGSSPGANVLTF.

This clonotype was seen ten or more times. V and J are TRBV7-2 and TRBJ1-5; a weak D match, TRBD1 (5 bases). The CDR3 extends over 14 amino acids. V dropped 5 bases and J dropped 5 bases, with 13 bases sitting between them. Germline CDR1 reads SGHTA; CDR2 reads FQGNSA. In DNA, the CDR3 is TGTGCCAGCAGCGTAGGGGCGGGGGATCAGCCCCAGCATTTT. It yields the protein CASSVGAGDQPQHF.

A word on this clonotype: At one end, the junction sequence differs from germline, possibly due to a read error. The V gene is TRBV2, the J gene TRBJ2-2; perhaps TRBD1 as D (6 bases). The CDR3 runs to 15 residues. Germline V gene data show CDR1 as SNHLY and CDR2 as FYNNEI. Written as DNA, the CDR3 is TGTGCCATCAGTACAGGGATCCCGCACACCGGGGAGCTGTTTTTT. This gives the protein CAISTGIPHTGELFF.

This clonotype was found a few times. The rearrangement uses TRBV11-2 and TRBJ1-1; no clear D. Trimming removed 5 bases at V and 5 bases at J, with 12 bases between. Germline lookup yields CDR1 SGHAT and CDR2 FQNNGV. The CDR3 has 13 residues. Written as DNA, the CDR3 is TGTGCCAGCAGCCGAAACGGACGGACTGAAGCTTTCTTT. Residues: CASSRNGRTEAFF.